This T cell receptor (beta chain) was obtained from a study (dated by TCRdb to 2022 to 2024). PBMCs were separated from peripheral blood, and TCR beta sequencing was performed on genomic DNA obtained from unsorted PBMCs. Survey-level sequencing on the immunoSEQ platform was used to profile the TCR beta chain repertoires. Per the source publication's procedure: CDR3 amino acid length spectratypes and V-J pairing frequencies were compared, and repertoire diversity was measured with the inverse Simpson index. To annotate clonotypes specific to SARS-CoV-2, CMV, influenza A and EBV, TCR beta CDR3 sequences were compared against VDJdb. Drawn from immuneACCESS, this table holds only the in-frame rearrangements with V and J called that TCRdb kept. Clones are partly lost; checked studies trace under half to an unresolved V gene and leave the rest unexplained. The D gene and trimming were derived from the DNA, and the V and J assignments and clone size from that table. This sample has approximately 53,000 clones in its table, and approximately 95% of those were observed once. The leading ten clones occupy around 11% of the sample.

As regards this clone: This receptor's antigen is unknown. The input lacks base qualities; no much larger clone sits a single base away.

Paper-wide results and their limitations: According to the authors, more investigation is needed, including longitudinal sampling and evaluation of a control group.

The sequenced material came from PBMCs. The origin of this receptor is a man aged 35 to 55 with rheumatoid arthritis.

The DNA sequence follows: TGTGCCAGCAGTGAGGGATTTATGAGCACTGAAGCTTTCTTT. Its amino acids are CASSEGFMSTEAFF. The V gene is TRBV2 and the J gene is TRBJ1-1, with no reliable assignment of the D segment. The germline V gene specifies SNHLY as CDR1 and FYNNEI as CDR2. Trimming at the junction amounts to 3 bases on V and 4 bases on J, and the germline ends lie 12 bases apart. Measured from the cysteine to the phenylalanine, the CDR3 is 14 residues long. Kept here is only the CDR3 DNA, which spans 42 bases and is read in frame from base 1. With the rest looked up from the reference TRBV2 and TRBJ1-1 genes rather than sequenced, the full variable domain is EPEVTQTPSHQVTQMGQEVILRCVPISNHLYFYWYRQILGQKVEFLVSFYNNEISEKSEIFDDQFSVERPDGSNFTLKIRSTKLEDSAMYFCASSEGFMSTEAFFGQGTRLTVV.